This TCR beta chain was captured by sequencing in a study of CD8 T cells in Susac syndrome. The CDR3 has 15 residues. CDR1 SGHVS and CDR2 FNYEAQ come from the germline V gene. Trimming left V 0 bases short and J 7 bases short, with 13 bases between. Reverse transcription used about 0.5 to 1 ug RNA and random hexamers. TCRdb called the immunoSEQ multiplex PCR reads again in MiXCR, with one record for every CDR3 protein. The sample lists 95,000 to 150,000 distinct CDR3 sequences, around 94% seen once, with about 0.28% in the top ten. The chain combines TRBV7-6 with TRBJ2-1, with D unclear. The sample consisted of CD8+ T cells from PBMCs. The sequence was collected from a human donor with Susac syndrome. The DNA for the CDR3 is TGTGCCAGCAGCTTAGCATCCACTATGAGGAATGAGCAGTTCTTC. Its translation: CASSLASTMRNEQFF.